A single sample gave rise to the 5 T cell receptor beta chains below, sequenced in a study of T cell clusters in autoimmune cytopenias. One tube held mixed TRB-A and TRB-B primer pools for touch-down PCR. TCRdb reprocessed the multiplex PCR reads and stores each CDR3 protein as one record, lacking DNA. The table for this sample gives about 11,000 distinct CDR3 sequences. Some 38,000 genome equivalents of blood DNA were amplified for TRB. This sample also belongs to another study, concerning T cell repertoires in aging, cancer and after chemotherapy.

Input material: peripheral blood. Every receptor here comes from a human donor in good health.

The genes are TRBV6-2 or TRBV6-3 and TRBJ2-2. The germline gives CDR1 MNHEY, CDR2 SVGEGT. CDR3 size: 15 residues. The CDR3: CASSSDGRSTGELFF.

V is TRBV11-3 and J is TRBJ2-3; TCRdb calls TRBD2, which cannot be checked without DNA. The germline gives CDR1 SGHNT, CDR2 YENEEA. This CDR3 comprises 17 residues. CDR3 amino acids: CASSLGSTSGGADTQYF. Based on the CDR3 plus reference TRBV11-3 and TRBJ2-3, the full variable domain is EAGVVQSPRYKIIEKKQPVAFWCNPISGHNTLYWYLQNLGQGPELLIRYENEEAVDDSQLPKDRFSAERLKGVDSTLKIQPAELGDSAVYLCASSLGSTSGGADTQYFGPGTRLTVL.

The genes are TRBV18 and TRBJ1-2; TCRdb's D call, TRBD1, is unchecked because there is no DNA. Germline CDR1 KGHSH, CDR2 LQKENI. The CDR3 covers 16 residues. CDR3 residues: CASSRRDSSINYGYTF.

This clonotype shows up as large by frequency. CDR3 region: CATSRDGLGVGNEQFF. The chain joins TRBV15 to TRBJ2-1; without DNA, the TCRdb call of TRBD2 cannot be checked. Germline V lookup: CDR1 LNHNV, CDR2 YYDKDF (reference sequence). The CDR3 runs to 16 residues.

J is TRBJ2-5 and V is TRBV5-6; without DNA, the TCRdb call of TRBD2 cannot be checked. This CDR3 is 16 amino acids long. Germline-derived CDR1 and CDR2 are SGHDT and YYEEEE. The CDR3 region is CASRHPGTSGQETQYF.